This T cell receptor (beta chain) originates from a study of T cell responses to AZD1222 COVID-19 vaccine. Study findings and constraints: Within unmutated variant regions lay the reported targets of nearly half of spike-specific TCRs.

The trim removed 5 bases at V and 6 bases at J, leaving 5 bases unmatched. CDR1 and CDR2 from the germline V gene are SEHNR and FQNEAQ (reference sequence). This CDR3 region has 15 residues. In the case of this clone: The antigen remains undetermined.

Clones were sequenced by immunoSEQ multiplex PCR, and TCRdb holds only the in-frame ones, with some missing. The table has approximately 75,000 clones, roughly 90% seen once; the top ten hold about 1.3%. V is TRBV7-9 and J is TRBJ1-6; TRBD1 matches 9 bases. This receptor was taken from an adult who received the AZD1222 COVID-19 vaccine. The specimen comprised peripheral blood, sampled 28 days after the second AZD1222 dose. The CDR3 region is CASSLQGAGNSPLHF. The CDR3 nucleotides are TGTGCCAGCAGCCTACAGGGGGCAGGTAATTCACCCCTCCACTTT. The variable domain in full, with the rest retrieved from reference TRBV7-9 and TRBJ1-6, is DTGVSQNPRHKITKRGQNVTFRCDPISEHNRLYWYRQTLGQGPEFLTYFQNEAQLEKSRLLSDRFSAERPKGSFSTLEIQRTEQGDSAMYLCASSLQGAGNSPLHFGNGTRLTVT.